One sample yielded the 18 T cell receptor beta chains listed below, sequenced in a study of blood T cell repertoires in COVID-19. Sequencing was performed with immunoSEQ multiplex PCR; in TCRdb, only in-frame clones are kept and a portion is missing. The sample records 150,000 to 250,000 clones, almost 85% being singletons. The sample taken for sequencing was peripheral blood. Source of these receptors: a human donor with acute or convalescent COVID-19. The donor label of this sample is uncertain.

Turning to this clone: Other DNA sequences in this specimen translate into the identical CDR3. V gene TRBV7-2 combines with J gene TRBJ1-3; 9 bases agree with TRBD1. This CDR3 contains 17 residues. Unmatched junction bases numbered 4, after V lost 1 base and J lost 0 bases. The V gene's germline CDR1 is SGHTA and CDR2 FQGNSA. The CDR3 protein is CASSLGGQGISGNTIYF. Here the CDR3 DNA reads TGTGCCAGCAGCTTAGGGGGACAGGGCATCTCTGGAAACACCATATATTTT.

The chain uses TRBV6-1 and TRBJ2-7, with TRBD2 as a possible D gene (6 bases). The CDR3 loop spans 16 amino acids. V gave up 0 bases and J gave up 2 bases, with 14 bases separating them. The germline gives CDR1 MNHNS, CDR2 SASEGT. CDR3 in DNA: TGTGCCAGCAGTGAAGCGGGGGGAGCGCGACCCTACGAGCAGTACTTC. This sequence encodes CASSEAGGARPYEQYF.

The J gene is TRBJ2-7, the V gene TRBV7-7; 9 bases map to TRBD2. The germline V gene has CDR1 SSHAT and CDR2 FNYEAQ (reference sequence). The CDR3 is made up of 17 amino acids. V gave up 3 bases and J gave up 2 bases; unmatched junction bases: 11. The CDR3 nucleotides are TGTGCCAGCAGCTTTTGGACTAGCGCCGATGACACCTACGAGCAGTACTTC. Its protein is CASSFWTSADDTYEQYF.

This rearrangement joins TRBV28 to TRBJ1-1, with 9 nucleotides matching TRBD1. The CDR3 loop spans 15 amino acids. Germline V gene data show CDR1 as MDHEN and CDR2 as SYDVKM. With V trimmed by 5 bases and J by 7 bases, 11 bases remained unmatched. CDR3 nucleotide sequence: TGTGCCAGCAGTCAAACCGGGACAGGGAGGCTTGAAGCTTTCTTT. Translating gives CASSQTGTGRLEAFF.

This clone was observed at least ten times. This chain uses TRBV30 with TRBJ2-7; D may be TRBD1 (6 bases). The CDR3 is made up of 13 amino acids. In germline, CDR1 is GTSNPN, CDR2 SVGIG (reference sequence). V was clipped by 5 bases and J by 7 bases, with 18 bases between them. CDR3 in DNA: TGTGCCTGGGCCACAGGGATCGACAGTGAGCAGTACTTC. As protein: CAWATGIDSEQYF.

The chain is built from TRBV14 and TRBJ2-1, with D unresolved. V was clipped by 1 base and J by 0 bases, with 4 bases between them. The CDR3 has 14 residues. Germline V gene lookup returns CDR1 SGHDN and CDR2 FVKESK. CDR3 region: CASSQAGSYNEQFF. The CDR3, as DNA: TGTGCCAGCAGCCAAGCCGGCTCCTACAATGAGCAGTTCTTC.

The chain uses TRBV5-1 and TRBJ2-1; D is unclear. Between the trimmed V and J ends, which lost 2 bases and 0 bases, there was a span of 9 bases. The germline V gene encodes CDR1 SGHRS and CDR2 YFSETQ. The CDR3 sequence is 15 residues long. This CDR3 is CASSLSVSSYNEQFF. The CDR3 nucleotides are TGCGCCAGCAGCTTAAGTGTCAGCTCCTACAATGAGCAGTTCTTC. The complete variable domain, with remaining parts taken from reference TRBV5-1 and TRBJ2-1, reads KAGVTQTPRYLIKTRGQQVTLSCSPISGHRSVSWYQQTPGQGLQFLFEYFSETQRNKGNFPGRFSGRQFSNSRSEMNVSTLELGDSALYLCASSLSVSSYNEQFFGPGTRLTVL.

The chain combines TRBV19 with TRBJ2-7, with 9 bases matching TRBD1. This CDR3 region has 16 residues. Losses at the gene ends were 3 bases for V and 6 bases for J; bases not matched to a gene: 12. Germline CDR1 is LNHDA and CDR2 is SQIVND (reference sequence). The CDR3 region is CASSISRTGAPSEQYF. CDR3 coding DNA: TGTGCCAGTAGTATTTCACGGACAGGGGCCCCCAGCGAGCAGTACTTC.

This clone showed up just once. One end of the junction is discordant with germline, which a read error may explain. The V gene is TRBV11-2, the J gene TRBJ2-6; TRBD1 might be the D (5 bases). CDR3 length equals 13 residues. The germline V gene encodes CDR1 SGHAT and CDR2 FQNNGV. Written as DNA, the CDR3 is TGTGCCAGCAGCATAGACAGAGGCAACGTCCTGACTTTC. Its translation is CASSIDRGNVLTF.

The CDR3 is CASNQDPRPQHF. In nucleotides, the CDR3 is TGTGCCAGTAACCAGGATCCTCGCCCCCAGCATTTT. J is TRBJ1-5 and V is TRBV28, with D unresolved. This CDR3 contains 12 residues. Germline V lookup: CDR1 MDHEN, CDR2 SYDVKM. Trimming pared 9 bases from V and 10 bases from J, leaving 16 bases between.

The rearrangement links TRBV5-1 to TRBJ2-7; 7 bases align to TRBD1. From germline, CDR1 is SGHRS and CDR2 YFSETQ. V lost 4 bases and J lost 5; bases outside the gene matches: 6. The CDR3 has 13 residues. CDR3 region: CASSPDRVHEQYF. CDR3 sequence (DNA): TGCGCCAGCAGCCCCGACAGGGTCCACGAGCAGTACTTC.

V and J are TRBV30 and TRBJ1-3; 8 nucleotides agree with TRBD1. V shed 0 bases and J 8 bases; nucleotides not matched to a gene: 6. The CDR3 sequence is 14 residues long. Per the germline V gene, CDR1 is GTSNPN and CDR2 is SVGIG (reference sequence). The CDR3 loop reads CAWSVGSGGDTIYF. The DNA for the CDR3 is TGTGCCTGGAGTGTAGGGTCAGGGGGCGACACCATATATTTT.

Points on this clone: This specimen includes other DNA sequences encoding the same CDR3. The chain combines TRBV6-5 with TRBJ2-7; 10 positions match TRBD1. CDR1 is MNHEY and CDR2 is SVGAGI in the germline V gene. There are 15 residues in the CDR3. Germline trimming cut 3 bases from V and 2 bases from J; bases unmatched to any gene: 4. This CDR3 is CASSYAGQGAYEQYF. The CDR3 DNA reads as TGTGCCAGCAGTTATGCCGGACAGGGGGCCTACGAGCAGTACTTC.

Here the CDR3 DNA reads TGTGCCAGCAGCCAAGATGGTGCAGGGGGGTCAAATCAGCCCCAGCATTTT. Translated: CASSQDGAGGSNQPQHF. The chain employs TRBV4-2 and TRBJ1-5, with TRBD1 identical over 7 bases. The CDR3 spans 17 residues. The J segment lost 4 bases and the V segment lost 0 bases, leaving 9 bases of the junction unmatched. Germline V gene lookup returns CDR1 LGHNA and CDR2 YNFKEQ.

J is TRBJ2-1 and V is TRBV12-3 or TRBV12-4, with TRBD1 matching over 7 bases. The CDR3 consists of 13 residues. V dropped 6 bases and J dropped 6; count of bases not matched to a gene: 5. The CDR3 loop reads CASRLQGFNEQFF. The CDR3 nucleotides are TGTGCCAGCAGACTACAGGGGTTCAATGAGCAGTTCTTC.

The V call is TRBV6-5, the J call TRBJ2-7; 9 bases are shared with TRBD1. With 5 bases clipped from V and 3 bases from J, the junction kept 5 bases outside the gene matches. This CDR3 has 14 amino acids. Germline V gene lookup returns CDR1 MNHEY and CDR2 SVGAGI. In nucleotides, the CDR3 is TGTGCCAGCAGTACCCCGGGACAGGGCTACGAGCAGTACTTC. Translation gives CASSTPGQGYEQYF.

The chain is built from TRBV11-3 and TRBJ2-3, with a possible D match to TRBD2 (6 bases). CDR3 length: 13 amino acids. CDR1 and CDR2 from the germline V gene are SGHNT and YENEEA. V dropped 1 base and J dropped 7 bases, with 9 bases sitting between them. The CDR3 spells CASSLAGRHTQYF. DNA of the CDR3: TGTGCCAGCAGCTTAGCAGGGAGGCATACGCAGTATTTT.

This clone was seen just once. Here the CDR3 DNA reads TGCAGCGTTGGGGGACTATTCCCGGGGGGAAACACCATATATTTT. Translation: CSVGGLFPGGNTIYF. V gene TRBV29-1 combines with J gene TRBJ1-3; possible D gene TRBD1, 5 bases. Trimming took 4 bases from V and 4 from J, leaving 17 bases between them. The CDR3 extends over 15 amino acids. Germline values: CDR1 SQVTM, CDR2 ANQGSEA. Combining the CDR3 with reference TRBV29-1 and TRBJ1-3 gives the whole variable domain SAVISQKPSRDICQRGTSLTIQCQVDSQVTMMFWYRQQPGQSLTLIATANQGSEATYESGFVIDKFPISRPNLTFSTLTVSNMSPEDSSIYLCSVGGLFPGGNTIYFGEGSWLTVV.